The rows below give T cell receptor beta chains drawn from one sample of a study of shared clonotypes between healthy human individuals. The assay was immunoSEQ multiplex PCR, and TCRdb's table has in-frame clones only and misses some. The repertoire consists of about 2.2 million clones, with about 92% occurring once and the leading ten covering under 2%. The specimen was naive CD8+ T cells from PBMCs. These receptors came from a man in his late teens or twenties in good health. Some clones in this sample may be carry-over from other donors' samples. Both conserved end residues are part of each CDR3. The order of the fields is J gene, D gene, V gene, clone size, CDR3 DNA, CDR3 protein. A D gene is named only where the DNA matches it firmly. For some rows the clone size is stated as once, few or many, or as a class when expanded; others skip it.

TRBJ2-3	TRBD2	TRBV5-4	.	TGTGCCAGCACCCCACCGGGGGGACTACGCACAGATACGCAGTATTTT	CASTPPGGLRTDTQYF
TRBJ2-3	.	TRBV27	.	TGTGCCAGCACTTTCATGTTGGATACGCAGTATTTT	CASTFMLDTQYF
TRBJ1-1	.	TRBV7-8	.	TGTGCCTCAGGAGGAAACACTGAAGCTTTCTTT	CASGGNTEAFF
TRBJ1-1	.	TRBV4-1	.	TGCGCCAGCAGCCCCGGCCCCGCTGAAGCTTTCTTT	CASSPGPAEAFF
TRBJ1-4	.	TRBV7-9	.	TGTGCCAGCAGCTTGCCCCCTCCCGGGGGAAATGAAAAACTGTTTTTT	CASSLPPPGGNEKLFF
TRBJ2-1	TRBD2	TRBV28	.	TGTGCCAGCAGTCCTCGGGAGGGGAGCTCCTACAATGAGCAGTTCTTC	CASSPREGSSYNEQFF
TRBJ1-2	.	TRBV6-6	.	TGTGCCAGCAGTTATCCAGGCACCAATAACTATGGCTACACCTTC	CASSYPGTNNYGYTF
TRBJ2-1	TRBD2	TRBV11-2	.	TGTGCCAGCAGCGGGACTAGCGGGACTCGGAATGAGCAGTTCTTC	CASSGTSGTRNEQFF
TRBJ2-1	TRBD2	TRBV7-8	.	TGTGCCAGCAGTCCAAGCGGGAGTCGGTACAATGAGCAGTTCTTC	CASSPSGSRYNEQFF
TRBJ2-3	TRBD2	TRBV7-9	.	TGTGCCAGCAGCGGCCGCACTAGCGGGAGAACAGATACGCAGTATTTT	CASSGRTSGRTDTQYF
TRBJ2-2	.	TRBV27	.	TGTGCCAGCAGTTCGGGCACCGGGGAGCTGTTTTTT	CASSSGTGELFF
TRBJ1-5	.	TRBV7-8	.	TGTGCCAGCAGCTCAGAAAGGGGAAGTCAGCCCCAGCATTTT	CASSSERGSQPQHF
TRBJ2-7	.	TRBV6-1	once	TGTGCCAGCAGTCACGGATTTACCTACGAGCAGTACTTC	CASSHGFTYEQYF
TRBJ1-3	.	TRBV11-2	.	TGTGCCAGCAGCTTAATGGCGATAACTCCATACTCTGGAAACACCATATATTTT	CASSLMAITPYSGNTIYF
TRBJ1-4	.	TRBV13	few	TGTGCCAGCAGCTTAGGGGAAAAACTGTTTTTT	CASSLGEKLFF
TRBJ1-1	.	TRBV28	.	TGTGCCAGCAGTCCATGGGGGGTAGAAACTGAAGCTTTCTTT	CASSPWGVETEAFF
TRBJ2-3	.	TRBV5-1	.	TGCGCCAGCAGGGCAGGGTACCCAGATACGCAGTATTTT	CASRAGYPDTQYF
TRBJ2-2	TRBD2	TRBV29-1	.	TGCAGCGCTCTCAGCGGGAGTCCCTCAACCGGGGAGCTGTTTTTT	CSALSGSPSTGELFF
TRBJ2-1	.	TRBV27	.	TGTGCCAGCAGTTCGCTCGGACTTTACAATGAGCAGTTCTTC	CASSSLGLYNEQFF
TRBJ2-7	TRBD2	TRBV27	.	TGTGCCAGCAGTTCTCTACTAGCGGGAGGTTTCTACGAGTACGAGCAGTACTTC	CASSSLLAGGFYEYEQYF
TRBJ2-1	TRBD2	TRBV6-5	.	TGTGCCAGCAGTTACTCGGTCGCTAGCGGGGGAAATGAGCAGTTCTTC	CASSYSVASGGNEQFF
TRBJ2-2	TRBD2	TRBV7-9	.	TGTGCCAGCAGCCAACGACTAGCATGGGAGCTGTTTTTT	CASSQRLAWELFF
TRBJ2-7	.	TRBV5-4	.	TGTGCCAGCAGCTTGGGACCTGAGACGGTCTACGAGCAGTACTTC	CASSLGPETVYEQYF
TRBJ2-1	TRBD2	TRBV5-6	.	TGTGCCAGCAGTGGGGTCCCGGGAGGGATTCATGAGCAGTTCTTC	CASSGVPGGIHEQFF
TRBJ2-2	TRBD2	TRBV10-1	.	TGCGCCAGCAGTGACTTAGCGGGAGAGAACACCGGGGAGCTGTTTTTT	CASSDLAGENTGELFF
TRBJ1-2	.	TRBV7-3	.	TGTGCCAGCAGCTTAACGGCCGGGAGCGAGGGTGGCTACACCTTC	CASSLTAGSEGGYTF
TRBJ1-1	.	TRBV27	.	TGTGCCAGCAGTTTACTTTTAGCGAACACTGAAGCTTTCTTT	CASSLLLANTEAFF